Below are 19 T cell receptor beta chains sequenced from a single sample in a study of shared clonotypes between healthy human individuals. It was CD45RO-negative cells, positively selected for CCR7, that made up naive CD8 cells, with terminally differentiated effector memory CD45RA+ cells excluded. The protocol was immunoSEQ multiplex PCR, while the TCRdb copy is restricted to in-frame clones and leaves out a portion. The table includes 1.5 million to 2.5 million clones, about 95% detected once. The sequenced sample was naive CD8+ T cells sorted from blood. Receptors originate from a man aged 18 to 35 in good health.

This sequence joins TRBV25-1 and TRBJ1-1, with D uncertain. The germline V and J ends were trimmed by 5 bases and 5 bases, with 12 bases remaining between them. Looked up from germline, CDR1 is MGHDK and CDR2 is SYGVNS. CDR3 length equals 13 residues. The CDR3 bases are TGTGCCAGCAGTCCCGTTTTAGGAACTGAAGCTTTCTTT. It translates to CASSPVLGTEAFF.

V gene TRBV9 combines with J gene TRBJ2-3, with 8 bases that match TRBD1. The CDR3 covers 16 residues. Germline V CDR1 and CDR2: SGDLS, YYNGEE. With V trimmed by 2 bases and J by 2 bases, 7 bases remained unmatched. This chain's CDR3 is CASSVEGGQDTDTQYF. The CDR3 DNA sequence: TGTGCCAGCAGCGTGGAGGGGGGACAGGACACAGATACGCAGTATTTT.

The V and J genes are TRBV7-9 and TRBJ2-7; D is uncertain. Per germline, CDR1 SEHNR and CDR2 FQNEAQ (reference sequence). This CDR3 comprises 13 residues. Trimming stripped 5 bases from V and 5 bases from J, with 13 bases between. The CDR3 protein is CASSVELVDEQYF. CDR3 DNA sequence: TGTGCCAGCAGCGTAGAGCTAGTAGACGAGCAGTACTTC.

Details on this clone: Other DNA sequences of this sample code for an identical CDR3. This rearrangement joins TRBV9 to TRBJ2-1, with D hard to call. The CDR3 extends over 12 amino acids. The germline V and J ends were trimmed by 0 bases and 7 bases, with 5 bases remaining between them. CDR1 is SGDLS, CDR2 YYNGEE, per germline. CDR3 nucleotides: TGTGCCAGCAGCGTAGGAGTGAATGAGCAGTTCTTC. Its translation: CASSVGVNEQFF.

Regarding this clone: An end of the junction does not agree with germline; a read error may underlie this. This specimen includes other DNA sequences encoding the same CDR3. This sequence joins TRBV11-2 and TRBJ1-1; D not resolved. Germline V gene data show CDR1 as SGHAT and CDR2 as FQNNGV. CDR3 length equals 17 residues. The DNA of the CDR3 is TGTGCCAGCAGCTTATTGTTTGGGCAGACTCGCGGCACTGAAGCCTTCTTT. It codes for CASSLLFGQTRGTEAFF.

J is TRBJ2-7 and V is TRBV13, with D perhaps matching TRBD2 (6 bases). The CDR3 runs to 14 residues. Germline V gives CDR1 PRHDT, CDR2 FYEKMQ (reference sequence). With 4 bases removed from V and 7 bases from J, the gap between germline ends came to 17 bases. The CDR3 protein is CASSYNLEGREQYF. Here the CDR3 DNA reads TGTGCCAGCAGCTATAACCTGGAGGGGCGGGAGCAGTACTTC.

This chain joins TRBV6-6 and TRBJ2-7, with TRBD1 matching over 8 bases. The CDR3 has 14 amino acids. V gave up 2 bases and J gave up 5 bases; unmatched junction bases: 5. The germline CDR1 and CDR2 sequences are MNHNY and SVGAGI (reference sequence). CDR3 protein: CASSYVQGADEQYF. The CDR3 region has the DNA TGTGCCAGCAGTTACGTCCAGGGGGCCGACGAGCAGTACTTC.

The J gene is TRBJ1-3, the V gene TRBV28; 7 bases align to TRBD1. Per germline, CDR1 MDHEN and CDR2 SYDVKM. The ends lost 2 bases at V and 3 bases at J; junction bases unmatched: 7. The CDR3 length is 16 residues. CDR3 region: CASSLPTGEGGNTIYF. CDR3 DNA: TGTGCCAGCAGTTTACCTACAGGGGAGGGTGGAAACACCATATATTTT.

The CDR3 loop is CASSPPGVSGGPYNEQFF. In nucleotides, the CDR3 is TGTGCCAGCAGCCCCCCTGGAGTGAGCGGGGGGCCCTACAATGAGCAGTTCTTC. This rearrangement joins TRBV13 to TRBJ2-1; 9 bases line up with TRBD2. Germline V gene lookup returns CDR1 PRHDT and CDR2 FYEKMQ (reference sequence). Unmatched junction bases numbered 13, after V lost 5 bases and J lost 2 bases. The CDR3 spans 18 residues.

This rearrangement joins TRBV11-3 to TRBJ2-7; D may be TRBD1 (5 bases). The germline CDR1 and CDR2 sequences are SGHNT and YENEEA. Deletions cut 5 bases from V and 4 bases from J, with 15 bases between. The CDR3 spans 14 residues. DNA for the CDR3: TGTGCCAGCAGCCCCGGACATTCCGTATACGAGCAGTACTTC. Encoded protein: CASSPGHSVYEQYF. The entire variable domain, with the rest obtained from reference TRBV11-3 and TRBJ2-7, is as follows: EAGVVQSPRYKIIEKKQPVAFWCNPISGHNTLYWYLQNLGQGPELLIRYENEEAVDDSQLPKDRFSAERLKGVDSTLKIQPAELGDSAVYLCASSPGHSVYEQYFGPGTRLTVT.

The CDR3, as DNA: TGTGCCAGCCTTGACGGTGAGGGAAAGCAGTTCTTC. Protein: CASLDGEGKQFF. V usage is TRBV2 and J usage is TRBJ2-1, with D possibly matching TRBD2 (5 bases). The ends were cut back, 8 bases at V and 11 bases at J, with 16 bases in the middle. The CDR3 sequence is 12 residues long. CDR1 SNHLY and CDR2 FYNNEI come from the germline V gene.

The V gene is TRBV5-4, the J gene TRBJ2-3; TRBD1 is a possible D gene (5 bases). V lost 0 bases to trimming and J lost 0 bases, with 8 bases between them. Germline assignment: CDR1 SGHNT and CDR2 YYREEE (reference sequence). This CDR3 spans 15 amino acids. CDR3 residues: CASSLEGASTDTQYF. The CDR3 DNA is TGTGCCAGCAGCTTGGAAGGGGCGAGCACAGATACGCAGTATTTT.

The chain employs TRBV7-9 and TRBJ2-1; 12 positions match TRBD2. Germline V lookup: CDR1 SEHNR, CDR2 FQNEAQ (reference sequence). The ends lost 5 bases at V and 0 bases at J; junction bases unmatched: 2. The CDR3 spans 16 residues. The CDR3 coding sequence is TGTGCCAGCAGCCGGACTAGCGGGGACTCCTACAATGAGCAGTTCTTC. Its protein is CASSRTSGDSYNEQFF.

V gene TRBV7-9 combines with J gene TRBJ2-5; D possibly corresponds to TRBD1 (6 bases). This CDR3 is 15 amino acids long. Germline V lookup: CDR1 SEHNR, CDR2 FQNEAQ (reference sequence). The germline V and J ends were trimmed by 5 bases and 3 bases, with 16 bases remaining between them. CDR3 coding DNA: TGTGCCAGCAGCGGTCCGGGACAAGAAGAAGAGACCCAGTACTTC. This encodes CASSGPGQEEETQYF.

A remark on this clone: Other DNA sequences in the same sample also yield this CDR3. V usage is TRBV6-5 and J usage is TRBJ2-2; D is undetermined. V dropped 2 bases and J dropped 3 bases, with 7 bases sitting between them. CDR1 and CDR2 (germline): MNHEY, SVGAGI. CDR3 length equals 14 residues. The CDR3 reads CASSYGTYTGELFF. The CDR3 DNA follows: TGTGCCAGCAGTTACGGCACCTACACCGGGGAGCTGTTTTTT.

This clone was found a few times. The gene calls are TRBV7-9 and TRBJ2-2, with 9 nucleotides matching TRBD1. Trimming took 5 bases from V and 7 from J; bases not matched to a gene: 20. Per germline, CDR1 SEHNR and CDR2 FQNEAQ (reference sequence). The CDR3 length is 19 residues. The CDR3 coding sequence is TGTGCCAGCAGCCACCGGGGACAGGGTTCAAGAAATTCCATCGGGGAGCTGTTTTTT. It specifies CASSHRGQGSRNSIGELFF.

V is TRBV18 and J is TRBJ2-3; 8 nucleotides match TRBD1. Trimming took 0 bases from V and 0 from J; bases not matched to a gene: 11. Looked up from germline, CDR1 is KGHSH and CDR2 is LQKENI. The CDR3 has 19 amino acids. CDR3 DNA sequence: TGTGCCAGCTCACCACCGCCCTTTGAGACAGGGGAAAGCACAGATACGCAGTATTTT. Translating gives CASSPPPFETGESTDTQYF.

J is TRBJ1-1 and V is TRBV30; 8 bases agree with TRBD1. V trimming: 4 bases; J trimming: 4 bases; junction bases outside the gene matches: 5. The CDR3 extends over 13 amino acids. The V gene's germline CDR1 is GTSNPN and CDR2 SVGIG (reference sequence). CDR3 coding DNA: TGTGCCTGGACGACAGGGGTCGGCACTGAAGCTTTCTTT. This gives the protein CAWTTGVGTEAFF.

This chain uses TRBV5-1 with TRBJ2-5, with TRBD2 identical over 14 bases. The germline CDR1 and CDR2 sequences are SGHRS and YFSETQ. V shed 2 bases and J 4 bases; nucleotides not matched to a gene: 7. The CDR3 sequence is 17 residues long. The CDR3 reads CASSLDPGLAGAETQYF. Written as DNA, the CDR3 is TGCGCCAGCAGCTTAGACCCGGGACTAGCGGGGGCAGAGACCCAGTACTTC.